This T cell receptor (beta chain) was sequenced in a study of cytomegalovirus exposure and HLA in healthy donors. As concerns this clone: Its antigen is undetermined.

Whole-study results and caveats: HLA allele associations emerged for around 15,000 TCR beta sequences in a later analysis, at 0.05 false discovery rate.

Primers for the PCR totalled 60 Vbeta and 13 Jbeta. Sequenced by immunoSEQ multiplex PCR; TCRdb stores in-frame clones only, minus some. Here the sample spans 100,000 to 150,000 clones, about four fifths being singletons. The CDR3 covers 11 residues. Per germline, CDR1 SGHTA and CDR2 FQGNSA. The germline V and J ends were trimmed by 6 bases and 8 bases, with 7 bases remaining between them. This clonotype was obtained from a woman aged 40 to 50 in good health and CMV-seropositive. The chain employs TRBV7-2 and TRBJ2-2; no definite D call. The specimen sequenced was PBMCs. In DNA form, the CDR3 reads TGTGCCAGCAGTCCCAGGGGGGAGCTGTTTTTT. It codes for CASSPRGELFF.